This TCR beta chain was observed in a study of blood T cell repertoires in COVID-19. Study summary: Donors in the United States, Italy and Spain gave samples during acute or convalescent COVID-19. From T cells, B-cell-depleted T cells, or PBMCs came the material, which was cDNA or gDNA.

Original data processing: Counts of nucleated cells, estimated from reference gene primer amplification, were obtained. This table comes from immunoSEQ multiplex PCR, and its TCRdb copy is limited to in-frame clones, with some not included. V, J and clone size are taken as reported in that table, and D and trimming were inferred from the DNA itself. The sample holds over 250,000 clones, 70% to 90% seen once. This CDR3 is built from 15 residues. The trim removed 6 bases at V and 7 bases at J, leaving 9 bases unmatched. Per the germline V gene, CDR1 is LNHDA and CDR2 is SQIVND (reference sequence). The specimen was peripheral blood. The gene calls are TRBV19 and TRBJ2-1; 10 positions agree with TRBD2. This sequence was found in a woman in her 70s with acute or convalescent COVID-19. The CDR3 DNA reads TGTGCCAGTAGACCCGTGGCTAGCGGGGGTAATGAGCAGTTCTTC. Protein product: CASRPVASGGNEQFF.